The clone carrying this T cell receptor (beta chain) came up a few times. The antigen remains undetermined. CDR1 is MNHEY, CDR2 SVGAGI, per germline. The CDR3 has 17 amino acids. V was pared by 0 bases and J by 1 base, with 7 bases of the junction left unmatched. This sample was included in a study of CD8 T cells in ankylosing spondylitis. Findings and caveats of the study: Matched ankylosing spondylitis synovial fluid reportedly showed significant enrichment of disease-linked clones. Characteristic, it appeared, of ankylosing spondylitis blood was a TCR beta motif of eight or nine highly homologous variants. Relatively rare in peripheral blood, disease-linked clones were also CD8+. Prior work had noted some motif variants in reactive arthritis blood and synovial fluid.

One entry per CDR3 protein, called by TCRdb with MiXCR from the 5' RACE reads. The table shows 200,000 to 300,000 distinct CDR3 sequences, with approximately 30% occurring only once. The sequencing sample was made of blood, either unsorted or a sorted T cell fraction (not recorded which). This TCR was sampled from a male donor with ankylosing spondylitis or in good health (not recorded which). This chain connects TRBV6-5 to TRBJ2-7, with TRBD1 matching over 9 bases. The CDR3 nucleotides read TGTGCCAGCAGTTACTCTGGTGGGACAGGGTTGTCCTACGAGCAGTACTTC. Translation gives CASSYSGGTGLSYEQYF.